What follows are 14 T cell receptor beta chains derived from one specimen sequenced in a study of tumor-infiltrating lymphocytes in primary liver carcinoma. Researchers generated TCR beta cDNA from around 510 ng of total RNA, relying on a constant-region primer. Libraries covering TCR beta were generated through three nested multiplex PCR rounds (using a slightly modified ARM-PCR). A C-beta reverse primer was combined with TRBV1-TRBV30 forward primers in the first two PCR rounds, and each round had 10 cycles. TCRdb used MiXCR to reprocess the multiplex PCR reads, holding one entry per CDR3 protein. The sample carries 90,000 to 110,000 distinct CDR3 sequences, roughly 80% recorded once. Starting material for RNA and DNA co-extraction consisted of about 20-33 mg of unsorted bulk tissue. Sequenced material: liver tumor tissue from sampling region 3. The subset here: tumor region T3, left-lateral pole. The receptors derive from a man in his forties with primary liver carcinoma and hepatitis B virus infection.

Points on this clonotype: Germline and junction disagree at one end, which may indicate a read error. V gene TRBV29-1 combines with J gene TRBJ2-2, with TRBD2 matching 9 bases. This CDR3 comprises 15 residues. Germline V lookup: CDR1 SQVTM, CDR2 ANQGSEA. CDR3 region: CSVGTSAAYIGELFF. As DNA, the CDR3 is TGCAGCGTTGGGACTAGCGCGGCGTACATCGGGGAGCTATTTTTT.

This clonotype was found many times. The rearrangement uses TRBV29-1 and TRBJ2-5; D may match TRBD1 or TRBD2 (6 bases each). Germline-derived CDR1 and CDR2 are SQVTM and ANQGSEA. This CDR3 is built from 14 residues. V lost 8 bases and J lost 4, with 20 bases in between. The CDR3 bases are TGCAGCTCGAAGGGGGGTAGCGGTGGAGAGACCCAGTACTTC. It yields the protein CSSKGGSGGETQYF.

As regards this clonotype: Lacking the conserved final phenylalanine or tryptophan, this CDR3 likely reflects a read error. CDR3 nucleotides: TGCGCCAGCAGCTTGGACTGGGGAAATGAGCAGTTCCTC. Protein sequence: CASSLDWGNEQFL. This chain uses TRBV5-1 with TRBJ2-1; no definite D call. There are 13 residues in the CDR3. Trimming took 0 bases from V and 7 from J, leaving 8 bases between them. Germline loops: CDR1 SGHRS, CDR2 YFSETQ.

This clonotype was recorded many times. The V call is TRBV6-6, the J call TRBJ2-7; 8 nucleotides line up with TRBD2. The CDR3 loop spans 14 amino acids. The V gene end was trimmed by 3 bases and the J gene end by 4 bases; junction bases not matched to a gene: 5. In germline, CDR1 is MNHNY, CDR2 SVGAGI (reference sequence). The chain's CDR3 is CASSYVREGYEQYF. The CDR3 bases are TGTGCCAGCAGTTATGTACGGGAGGGTTACGAGCAGTACTTC.

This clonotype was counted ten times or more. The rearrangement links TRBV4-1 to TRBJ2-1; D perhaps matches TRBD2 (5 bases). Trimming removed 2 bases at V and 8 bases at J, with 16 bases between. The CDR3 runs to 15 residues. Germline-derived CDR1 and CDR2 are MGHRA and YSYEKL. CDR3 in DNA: TGCGCCAGCAGCCAACGTGGACTGCCCAGTGATGAGCAGTTCTTC. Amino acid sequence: CASSQRGLPSDEQFF.

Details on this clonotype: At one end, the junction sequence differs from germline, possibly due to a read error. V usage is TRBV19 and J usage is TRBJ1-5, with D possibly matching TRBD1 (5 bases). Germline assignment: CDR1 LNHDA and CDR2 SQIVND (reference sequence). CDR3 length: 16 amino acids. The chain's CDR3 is CVSSYGKGFAHQPQHF. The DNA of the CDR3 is TGTGTCAGTAGTTACGGAAAGGGGTTCGCGCATCAGCCCCAGCATTTT.

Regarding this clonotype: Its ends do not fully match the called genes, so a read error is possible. The CDR3 here is CSSSQDSGLQNTEAFF. The CDR3 DNA sequence: TGCTCCAGCAGCCAAGATTCGGGGTTACAGAACACTGAAGCTTTCTTT. V and J are TRBV4-1 and TRBJ1-1; D gene unclear. Germline V gene data show CDR1 as MGHRA and CDR2 as YSYEKL. This CDR3 spans 16 amino acids.

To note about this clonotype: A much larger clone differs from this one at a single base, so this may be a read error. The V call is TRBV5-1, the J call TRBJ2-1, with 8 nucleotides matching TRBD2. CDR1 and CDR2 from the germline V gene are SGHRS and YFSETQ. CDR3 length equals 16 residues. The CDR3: CASSKTGGLTYDEQFF. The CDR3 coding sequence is TGCGCCAGCAGTAAAACGGGAGGGCTAACCTACGATGAGCAGTTCTTC.

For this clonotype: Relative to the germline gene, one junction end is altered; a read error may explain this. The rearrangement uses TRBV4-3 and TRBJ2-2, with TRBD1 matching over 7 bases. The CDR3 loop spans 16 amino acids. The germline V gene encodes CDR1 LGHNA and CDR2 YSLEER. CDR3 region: CASSPKTGHPPRKLSF. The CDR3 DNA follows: TGCGCCAGCAGCCCAAAGACAGGGCATCCCCCCAGGAAGCTGTCTTTT.

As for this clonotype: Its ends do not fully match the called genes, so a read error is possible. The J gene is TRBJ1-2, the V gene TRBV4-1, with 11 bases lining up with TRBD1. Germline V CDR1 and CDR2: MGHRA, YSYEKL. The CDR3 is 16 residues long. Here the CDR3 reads CASSPSRDRGNYGYTF. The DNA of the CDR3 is TGTGCCAGCAGCCCGTCCCGGGACAGGGGGAACTATGGTTACACTTTC.

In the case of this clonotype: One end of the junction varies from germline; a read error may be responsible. The CDR3 coding sequence is TGCGCCAGCAGAGTTTTAGGGGGCGGCCCTGCGCTGCCTAGCACAGATACGCAATATTTT. As protein: CASRVLGGGPALPSTDTQYF. This chain uses TRBV5-1 with TRBJ2-3, with 7 bases fitting TRBD1. Germline assignment: CDR1 SGHRS and CDR2 YFSETQ. The length of the CDR3 is 20 residues.

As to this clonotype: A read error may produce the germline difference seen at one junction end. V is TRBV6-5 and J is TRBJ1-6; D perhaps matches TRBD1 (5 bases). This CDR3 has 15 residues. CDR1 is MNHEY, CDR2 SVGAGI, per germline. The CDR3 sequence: CASSFGQAYNLPLHF. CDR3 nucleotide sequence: TGTGCCAGCAGTTTCGGACAAGCTTATAATTTACCCCTCCACTTT.

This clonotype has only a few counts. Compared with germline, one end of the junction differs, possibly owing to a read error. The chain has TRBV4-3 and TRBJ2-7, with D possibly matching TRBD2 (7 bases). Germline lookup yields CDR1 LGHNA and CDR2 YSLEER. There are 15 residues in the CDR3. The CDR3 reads CASNQERGAGDEQYF. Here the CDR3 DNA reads TGCGCCAGCAACCAAGAAAGGGGGGCGGGAGACGAGCAATACTTC.

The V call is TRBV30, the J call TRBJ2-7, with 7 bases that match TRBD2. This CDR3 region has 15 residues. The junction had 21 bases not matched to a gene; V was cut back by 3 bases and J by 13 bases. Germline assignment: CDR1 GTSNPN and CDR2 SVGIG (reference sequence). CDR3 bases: TGTGCCTGGAGCCTACAGGCAGCGGGAACCTACGGGCAATACTTC. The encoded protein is CAWSLQAAGTYGQYF.